This entry features one T cell receptor (beta chain) sequence. The antigen is undetermined. This table comes from immunoSEQ multiplex PCR, and its TCRdb copy is limited to in-frame clones, with some not included. The table has some 73,000 clones, nearly 90% seen once. The data were obtained in a study of T cell responses to AZD1222 COVID-19 vaccine. The J segment lost 7 bases and the V segment lost 4 bases, leaving 7 bases of the junction unmatched. The CDR3 spans 16 residues. The germline gives CDR1 SGHDT, CDR2 YYEEEE. Pooled in the analysis were second doses at about 4 or about 12 weeks. Whole-study results and caveats: Receipt of two AZD1222 doses was followed by a rise in Spike-specific TCR breadth and depth. Among spike-specific TCRs, nearly half reportedly target unmutated variant regions.

This sequence originates from an adult who received the AZD1222 COVID-19 vaccine. V gene TRBV5-6 combines with J gene TRBJ1-6; 11 bases are a match to TRBD1. Sequences were derived from peripheral blood, sampled 28 days after the second AZD1222 dose. DNA for the CDR3: TGTGCCAGCAGCATGAGCCGGGACAGGGGGAATTCACCCCTCCACTTT. Translating it yields CASSMSRDRGNSPLHF.